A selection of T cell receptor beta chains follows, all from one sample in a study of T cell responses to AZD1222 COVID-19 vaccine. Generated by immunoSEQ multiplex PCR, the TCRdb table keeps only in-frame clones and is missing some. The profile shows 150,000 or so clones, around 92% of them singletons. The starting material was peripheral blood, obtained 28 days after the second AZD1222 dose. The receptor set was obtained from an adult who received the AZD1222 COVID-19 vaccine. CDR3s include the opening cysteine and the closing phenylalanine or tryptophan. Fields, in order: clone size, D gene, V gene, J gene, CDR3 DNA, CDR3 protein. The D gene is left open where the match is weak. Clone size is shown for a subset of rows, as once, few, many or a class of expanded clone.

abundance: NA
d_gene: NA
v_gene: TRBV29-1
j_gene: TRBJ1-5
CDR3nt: TGCAGCGCCGGTCGGGGGACGAATCAGCCCCAGCATTTT
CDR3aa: CSAGRGTNQPQHF

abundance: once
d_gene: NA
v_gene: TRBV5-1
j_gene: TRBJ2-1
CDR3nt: TGCGCCAGCAGCCCCGACAGCTACAATGAGCAGTTCTTC
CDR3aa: CASSPDSYNEQFF

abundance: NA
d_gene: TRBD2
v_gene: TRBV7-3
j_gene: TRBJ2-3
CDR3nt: TGTGCCAGCAGCCACACTAGCGGGAGTACAGATACGCAGTATTTT
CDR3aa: CASSHTSGSTDTQYF

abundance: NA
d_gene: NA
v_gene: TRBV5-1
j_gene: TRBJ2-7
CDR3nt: TGCGCCAGCAGCTCCCGGGAAAGCTCCTACGAGCAGTACTTC
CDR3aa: CASSSRESSYEQYF

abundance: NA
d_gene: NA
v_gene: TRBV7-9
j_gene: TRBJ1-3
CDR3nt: TGTGCCAGCAGCTCCGCTGGCTCTGGAAACACCATATATTTT
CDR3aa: CASSSAGSGNTIYF

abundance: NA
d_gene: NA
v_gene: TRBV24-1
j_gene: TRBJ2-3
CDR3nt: TGTGCCACCAGTGAGACCCCGAATCCAGATACGCAGTATTTT
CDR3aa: CATSETPNPDTQYF

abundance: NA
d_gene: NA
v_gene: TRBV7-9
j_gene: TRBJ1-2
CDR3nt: TGTGCCAGCAGCCCGGCCGTGGGATTATATGGCTACACCTTC
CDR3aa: CASSPAVGLYGYTF

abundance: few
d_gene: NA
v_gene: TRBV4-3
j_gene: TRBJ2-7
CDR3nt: TGCGCCAGCAGCCAATCACTGACGACTTTCTCCCCGGGCTCCTACGAGCAGTACTTC
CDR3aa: CASSQSLTTFSPGSYEQYF

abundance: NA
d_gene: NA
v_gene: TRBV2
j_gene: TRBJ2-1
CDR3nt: TGTGCCAGCAATGGTGACTATACCTTGGAGGGGGGGCAGTTCTTC
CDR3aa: CASNGDYTLEGGQFF

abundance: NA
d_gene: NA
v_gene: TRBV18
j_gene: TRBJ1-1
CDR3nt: TGTGCCAGCTCACCACGCGGGGACACTGAAGCTTTCTTT
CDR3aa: CASSPRGDTEAFF

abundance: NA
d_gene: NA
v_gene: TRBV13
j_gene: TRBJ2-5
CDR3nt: TGTGCCAGCAGCTTACAGCCCCAAGAGACCCAGTACTTC
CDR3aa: CASSLQPQETQYF

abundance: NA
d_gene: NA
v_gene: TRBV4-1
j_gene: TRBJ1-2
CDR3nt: TGCGCCAGCAGCCAAGTTGATTTGGGATTCACTAACTATGGCTACACCTTC
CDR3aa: CASSQVDLGFTNYGYTF

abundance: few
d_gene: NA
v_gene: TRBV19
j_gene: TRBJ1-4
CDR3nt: TGTGCCAGTAGTCGAGGGGGGACCCTAATGAAAAAACTGTTTTTT
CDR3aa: CASSRGGTLMKKLFF

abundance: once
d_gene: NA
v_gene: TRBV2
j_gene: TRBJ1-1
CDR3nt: TGTGCCAGCAGCGGCCTACAGGGCATGAACACTGAAGCTTTCTTT
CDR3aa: CASSGLQGMNTEAFF

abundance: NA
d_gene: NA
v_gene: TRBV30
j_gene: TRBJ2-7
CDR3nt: TGTGCCTGGAGTGGAGGTGGGGAAATGGGCTACGAGCAGTACTTC
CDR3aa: CAWSGGGEMGYEQYF

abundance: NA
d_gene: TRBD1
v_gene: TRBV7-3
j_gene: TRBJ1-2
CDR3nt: TGTGCCAGCAGCTTAACGTATAGTGGCGGGGACAGACCCTTCTATGGCTACACCTTC
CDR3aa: CASSLTYSGGDRPFYGYTF

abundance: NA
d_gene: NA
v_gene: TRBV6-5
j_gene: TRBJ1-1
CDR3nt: TGTGCCAGCAGTACCGGTAGGGCGGTGGACACTGAAGCTTTCTTT
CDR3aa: CASSTGRAVDTEAFF

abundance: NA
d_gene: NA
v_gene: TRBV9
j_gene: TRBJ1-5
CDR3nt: TGTGCCAGCAGCGCGGGAATACAGGGTGGACAGCCCCAGCATTTT
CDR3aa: CASSAGIQGGQPQHF

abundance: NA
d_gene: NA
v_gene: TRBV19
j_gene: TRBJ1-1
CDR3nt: TGTGCCAGTAGTATTCAACGGGGGAAAGCTTTCTTT
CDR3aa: CASSIQRGKAFF

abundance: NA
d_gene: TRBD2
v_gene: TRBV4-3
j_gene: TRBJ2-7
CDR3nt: TGCGCCTCCGGGCGGACTAGCTCGACCGAGCAGTACTTC
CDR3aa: CASGRTSSTEQYF

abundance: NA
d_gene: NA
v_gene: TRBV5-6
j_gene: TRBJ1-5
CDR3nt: TGTGCCAGCAGCTTGCGGGATCAGCCCCAGCATTTT
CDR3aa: CASSLRDQPQHF

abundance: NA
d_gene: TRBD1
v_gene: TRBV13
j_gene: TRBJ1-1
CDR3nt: TGTGCCAGCAGCCTACAGGGGGCGGGTGAAGCTTTCTTT
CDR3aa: CASSLQGAGEAFF

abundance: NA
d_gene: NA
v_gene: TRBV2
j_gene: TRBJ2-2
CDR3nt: TGTGCCAGCAGTGCGGTAGTGGTCACCGGGGAGCTGTTTTTT
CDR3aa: CASSAVVVTGELFF

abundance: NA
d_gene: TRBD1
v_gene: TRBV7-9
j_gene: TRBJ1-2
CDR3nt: TGTGCCAGCAGCCGGGACAGGGAGGGGGATGGCTACACCTTC
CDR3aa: CASSRDREGDGYTF

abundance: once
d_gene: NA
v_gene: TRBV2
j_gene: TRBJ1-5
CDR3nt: TGTGCCAGCAGTGGGGCTGGGCTTAATCAGCCCCAGCATTTT
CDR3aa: CASSGAGLNQPQHF

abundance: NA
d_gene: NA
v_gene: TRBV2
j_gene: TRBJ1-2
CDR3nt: TGTGCCAGCAGTGCAGTCTGGAACTATGGCTACACCTTC
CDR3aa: CASSAVWNYGYTF

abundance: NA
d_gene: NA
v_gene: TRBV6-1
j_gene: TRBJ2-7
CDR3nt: TGTGCCAGCAGTGAAATAGCGAGCAACTACCAGCAGTACTTC
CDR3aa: CASSEIASNYQQYF

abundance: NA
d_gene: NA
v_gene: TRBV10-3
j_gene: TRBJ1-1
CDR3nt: TGTGCCATCACCCCGGACAGGAACACTGAAGCTTTCTTT
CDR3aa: CAITPDRNTEAFF

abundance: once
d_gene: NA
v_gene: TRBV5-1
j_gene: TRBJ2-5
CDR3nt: TGCGCCAGCAGCCTCGGTGGGGGCCGGGAGACCCAGTACTTC
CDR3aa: CASSLGGGRETQYF

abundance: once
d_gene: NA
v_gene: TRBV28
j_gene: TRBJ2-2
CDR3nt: TGTGCCAGCAGTTTAGCCTCTTCCGGGGAGCTGTTTTTT
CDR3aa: CASSLASSGELFF

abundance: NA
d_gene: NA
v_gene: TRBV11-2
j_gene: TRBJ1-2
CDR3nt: TGTGCCAGCAGCTTAGATCGGGATTATGGCTACACCTTC
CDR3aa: CASSLDRDYGYTF

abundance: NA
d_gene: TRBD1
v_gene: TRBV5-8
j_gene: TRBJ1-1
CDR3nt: TGTGCCAGCAGCTTGGGACAGGGTAGGGCTGAAGCTTTCTTT
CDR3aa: CASSLGQGRAEAFF

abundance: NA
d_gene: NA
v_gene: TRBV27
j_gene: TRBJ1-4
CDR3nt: TGTGCCAGCAGTTTATCGGTTGGGCCTAATGAAAAACTGTTTTTT
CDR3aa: CASSLSVGPNEKLFF

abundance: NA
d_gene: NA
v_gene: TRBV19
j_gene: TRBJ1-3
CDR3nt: TGTGCCAGTACCTCTGGGGGCTCTGGAAACACCATATATTTT
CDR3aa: CASTSGGSGNTIYF

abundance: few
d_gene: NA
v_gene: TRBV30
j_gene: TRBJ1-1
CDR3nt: TGTGCCTGGGGTGGGGGACGTCACGCTTTCTTT
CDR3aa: CAWGGGRHAFF

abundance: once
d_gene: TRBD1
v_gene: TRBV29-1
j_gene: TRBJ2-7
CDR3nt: TGCAGCGTTGGGGGACAGGGCTACGAGCAGTACTTC
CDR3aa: CSVGGQGYEQYF

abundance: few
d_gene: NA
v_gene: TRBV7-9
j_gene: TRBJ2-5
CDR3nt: TGTGCCAGCAGCTTAGGCAGGGAGAGGTCGGGACCCCAAGAGACCCAGTACTTC
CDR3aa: CASSLGRERSGPQETQYF

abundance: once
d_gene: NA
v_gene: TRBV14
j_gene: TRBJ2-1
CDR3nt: TGTGCCAGCAGCCAAGATATATTGAGTGGGGCACACAATGAGCAGTTCTTC
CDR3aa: CASSQDILSGAHNEQFF